What follows are 12 T cell receptor beta chains derived from one specimen sequenced in a study of PD-1 blockade in classical Hodgkin lymphoma. Patients all relapsed after autologous stem cell transplantation, and there was variation in brentuximab vedotin exposure. Profiling relied on immunoSEQ multiplex PCR, and the TCRdb table lists in-frame clones only, not all of them. The data contain tens of thousands of clones, about 72% of them singletons. The sample consisted of peripheral blood mononuclear cells (PBMCs), taken at baseline. Source of these receptors: a human donor with classical Hodgkin lymphoma.

The chain carries TRBV4-1 and TRBJ1-5; D ambiguous. Germline-derived CDR1 and CDR2 are MGHRA and YSYEKL. The CDR3 sequence is 14 residues long. Trimming shortened V by 5 bases and J by 1 base, and 9 bases separated the two germline ends. As DNA, the CDR3 is TGCGCCAGCAGCGCCCCAACAAGCAATCAGCCCCAGCATTTT. Its translation: CASSAPTSNQPQHF.

This clone showed up just once. The J gene is TRBJ2-7, the V gene TRBV7-9, with D unclear. The CDR3 is made up of 11 amino acids. Germline loops: CDR1 SEHNR, CDR2 FQNEAQ (reference sequence). V was shortened by 5 bases and J by 6 bases, with 8 bases between the two germline ends. The chain's CDR3 is CASSLGLEQYF. DNA for the CDR3: TGTGCCAGCAGCCTCGGGCTCGAGCAGTACTTC.

The V call is TRBV6-6, the J call TRBJ2-7, with no clear D. V lost 5 bases and J 3 bases, leaving 8 bases between the germline ends. Germline V gene sequence: CDR1 MNHNY, CDR2 SVGAGI (reference sequence). The CDR3 is 12 amino acids. CDR3 region: CASSPNSYEQYF. As DNA, the CDR3 is TGTGCCAGCAGTCCCAACAGCTACGAGCAGTACTTC.

The chain has TRBV6-6 and TRBJ1-2, with D possibly matching TRBD1 (6 bases). V shed 5 bases and J shed 4 bases, with 11 bases lying between them. CDR3 length: 13 residues. CDR1 is MNHNY, CDR2 SVGAGI, per germline (reference sequence). The CDR3 DNA is TGTGCCAGCAGTCAACAGGGAGGCTATGGCTACACCTTC. Its translation is CASSQQGGYGYTF.

The J gene is TRBJ2-7, the V gene TRBV6-6; the match to TRBD1 covers 7 bases. V dropped 0 bases and J dropped 1; count of bases not matched to a gene: 6. Germline assignment: CDR1 MNHNY and CDR2 SVGAGI (reference sequence). CDR3 size: 16 residues. CDR3 nucleotides: TGTGCCAGCAGTTACTCGTCACTACAGGGGTCCTACGAGCAGTACTTC. Its protein is CASSYSSLQGSYEQYF.

With respect to this clone: Since no conserved phenylalanine or tryptophan closes the CDR3, a read error is the likely cause. The gene calls are TRBV11-2 and TRBJ1-2, with TRBD1 matching over 12 bases. This CDR3 contains 19 residues. The V gene end was trimmed by 1 base and the J gene end by 3 bases; junction bases not matched to a gene: 12. Germline CDR1 is SGHAT and CDR2 is FQNNGV. This chain's CDR3 is CASSLVLPGQGAVDYGYTL. In DNA, the CDR3 is TGTGCCAGCAGCTTAGTTCTCCCGGGACAGGGGGCGGTGGACTATGGCTACACCCTC.

The chain joins TRBV27 to TRBJ2-1; TRBD1 matches 10 bases. J was trimmed by 14 bases and V by 4 bases; bases with no gene match: 11. Germline CDR1 is MNHEY and CDR2 is SMNVEV (reference sequence). The length of the CDR3 is 14 residues. The CDR3 DNA follows: TGTGCCAGCAGTTCTCGACAGGGGGCTATTATCGAGTTCTTC. This encodes CASSSRQGAIIEFF.

The chain employs TRBV11-2 and TRBJ2-7; D remains ambiguous. This CDR3 is 15 amino acids long. V lost 5 bases and J lost 3, with 17 bases in between. Germline assignment: CDR1 SGHAT and CDR2 FQNNGV. CDR3 nucleotides: TGTGCCAGCAGCGTGGACCTGGACGTTTTCTACGAGCAGTACTTC. Its protein product is CASSVDLDVFYEQYF. Complete variable domain (other parts from reference TRBV11-2 and TRBJ2-7): EAGVAQSPRYKIIEKRQSVAFWCNPISGHATLYWYQQILGQGPKLLIQFQNNGVVDDSQLPKDRFSAERLKGVDSTLKIQPAKLEDSAVYLCASSVDLDVFYEQYFGPGTRLTVT.

V and J are TRBV9 and TRBJ2-3; D uncertain. This CDR3 region has 13 residues. V was clipped by 0 bases and J by 3 bases, with 5 bases between them. Germline-derived CDR1 and CDR2 are SGDLS and YYNGEE. In DNA form, the CDR3 reads TGTGCCAGCAGCGTAGATGGGACAGATACGCAGTATTTT. Translation gives CASSVDGTDTQYF.

This clone has a handful of counts. V and J are TRBV6-6 and TRBJ2-5; D remains ambiguous. From germline, CDR1 is MNHNY and CDR2 SVGAGI (reference sequence). V was clipped by 2 bases and J by 5 bases, with 9 bases between them. The CDR3 runs to 13 residues. The CDR3 nucleotides read TGTGCCAGCAGTTACGTGGAGTCGGAGACCCAGTACTTC. Translating it yields CASSYVESETQYF.

This rearrangement joins TRBV6-1 to TRBJ2-2; D remains unclear. Trimming shortened V by 6 bases and J by 3 bases, and 11 bases separated the two germline ends. This CDR3 spans 14 amino acids. CDR1 is MNHNS and CDR2 is SASEGT in the germline V gene. CDR3 amino acids: CASRLQWDTGELFF. CDR3 coding DNA: TGTGCCAGCAGGCTACAGTGGGACACCGGGGAGCTGTTTTTT.

The rearrangement joins TRBV21-1 to TRBJ2-1; the tabulated D call, TRBD1, remains unverified against the DNA. TRBV21-1 is a known pseudogene. CDR3 length equals 14 residues. CDR3 DNA: TGTGCCAGCAGCAAAGCGGCAGGGTACAATGAGCAGTTCTTC. Residues: CASSKAAGYNEQFF.